This T cell receptor (beta chain) was sequenced for a study of PD-1 blockade in classical Hodgkin lymphoma. Overall study context: The patients were dosed with nivolumab 3 mg/kg, infused intravenously every 2 weeks. Study-level points and caveats: After ASCT, patients who started nivolumab under 1 year later were excluded.

Clones were read by immunoSEQ multiplex PCR, and TCRdb kept only the in-frame ones, dropping some. The repertoire holds over 75,000 clones, with 90% as singletons. In the case of this clone: Its antigen is unknown.

The time point is: cycle 4 day 1 (C4D1), after 5 to 7 weeks of nivolumab. Brentuximab vedotin exposure varied, and every patient relapsed after autologous stem cell transplantation. The study recorded best responses of complete response, partial response or progressive disease. Specimen: peripheral blood mononuclear cells (PBMCs), collected before the fourth cycle of nivolumab. The source is a human donor with classical Hodgkin lymphoma.

CDR3 protein: CASSGGGAEQYF. CDR3 nucleotide sequence: TGTGCCAGCAGCGGCGGGGGGGCCGAGCAGTACTTC. The V call is TRBV11-3, the J call TRBJ2-5; 9 nucleotides match TRBD2. Matching the DNA end better, TRBJ2-7 makes the J call doubtful. CDR1 SGHNT and CDR2 YENEEA come from the germline V gene. This CDR3 has 12 residues.